This TCR beta chain is drawn from a study of blood T cell repertoires in COVID-19 (TCRdb year 2020). Some background on the complete study: Collaborator samples came from the United States, Italy and Spain and covered acute and convalescent phases of COVID-19. The prospective study material was composed of cDNA or gDNA derived from T cells, B-cell-depleted T cells, or PBMCs. Subjects who had been exposed to COVID-19, were actively infected with it, or had recovered from it provided the deeply sampled blood TCRbeta repertoires that made up the dataset. The repertoires were made available in a free public database intended to serve as a resource for research on the immune response to SARS-CoV-2. The samples were drawn from two sources: the first 160 participants of the ongoing ImmuneRACE study, and fewer than 1,500 subjects contributed by 6 global collaborators. A de-identified subject ID, COVID-19 status, age in years and sex were almost always included in the sample metadata. HLA class I and class II types, where available, came from metadata supplied by the sample provider rather than from assay-based typing.

In the prospective study, participants were roughly 18 to 95 years old, resided in about two dozen geographic areas of the United States, and were enrolled through a virtual design. Cohort assignment in the prospective study relied on participant-reported clinical history from a screening survey and a study questionnaire. Recovered participants in ImmuneRACE Cohort 3 were defined as having two consecutive negative NP/OP PCR tests, clearance from a healthcare professional, or resolution of symptoms. In the prospective study, whole blood, serum and a nasopharyngeal or oropharyngeal swab were collected from each participant by mobile phlebotomists. Over a 2-month period, participants in the prospective study had the option of providing additional blood draws and questionnaires. Before DNA extraction, blood samples from the prospective study were shipped at room temperature or frozen. The germline V and J ends show losses of 0 bases and 3 bases respectively, and no gene match explains 6 bases of the junction. From cysteine to phenylalanine, the CDR3 is 17 amino acids long. Just CDR3 DNA is preserved here, 51 bases in frame from base 1. For CDR1 and CDR2, the germline V gene (reference sequence) lists LGHDT and YNNKEL.

This clone has just a few counts. Its cognate antigen has yet to be identified. Per-nucleotide qualities are absent, and no much larger clonotype sits a single base away. Broader findings and caveats from the paper: How much clinical and demographic metadata was included differed by source and by participant, and the metadata was provided uncurated.

TCRbeta CDR3 regions were amplified from genomic DNA by means of the immunoSEQ Assay, a bias-controlled multiplex PCR. The original pipeline was this. The number of nucleated cells in each sample was estimated by amplification of reference gene primers within the assay. To quantify the absolute abundance of each unique TCRbeta CDR3 rearrangement, sequence reads were collapsed and filtered. For each sample, productive Simpson clonality was calculated by taking the square root of Simpson's diversity index across productive rearrangements. The source is immuneACCESS, and TCRdb retained only in-frame sequences with V and J called. Part of the clones is not carried over; for the studies checked, unresolved V genes explain less than half of this, and the remainder is unexplained. D and trimming were read from the DNA, whereas the V and J calls and clone size are those reported in that table. Present in this sample are over 150,000 clones, approximately 80% of which were seen just once. About 3.4% of the sample is taken by the ten largest.

This receptor was identified in a woman in her fifties or sixties who had recovered from COVID-19. In this chain, TRBV3-1 (or the pseudogene TRBV3-2) is recombined with TRBJ2-2; the junction holds 8 bases that match TRBD2. The sequenced material came from PBMCs or T cells enriched from blood (not recorded which). The CDR3 amino acid sequence is: CASSQDPTGGYTGELFF. The DNA reads TGTGCCAGCAGCCAAGATCCCACGGGGGGGTACACCGGGGAGCTGTTTTTT.